Sequencing of this T cell receptor (beta chain) was carried out in a study of blood T cell repertoires in COVID-19. Sequencing used immunoSEQ multiplex PCR; TCRdb keeps in-frame clones, though not all of them. Of about 210,000 clones in the sample, 65% to 85% are singletons; the top ten hold roughly 7.6%. The CDR3 loop spans 15 amino acids. Germline CDR1 is SGHTA and CDR2 is FQGNSA. V was pared by 0 bases and J by 2 bases, with 9 bases between. This rearrangement joins TRBV7-2 to TRBJ2-3, with TRBD2 as a possible D gene (6 bases). The sequenced sample was peripheral blood. The clonotype was recovered from a woman between 45 and 65 years old with acute or convalescent COVID-19. DNA for the CDR3: TGTGCCAGCAGCTTAGCAAGCGGGTCCACAGATACGCAGTATTTT. Translation: CASSLASGSTDTQYF. Full variable domain (rest looked up from reference TRBV7-2 and TRBJ2-3): GAGVSQSPSNKVTEKGKDVELRCDPISGHTALYWYRQSLGQGLEFLIYFQGNSAPDKSGLPSDRFSAERTGGSVSTLTIQRTQQEDSAVYLCASSLASGSTDTQYFGPGTRLTVL.